Presented here are 21 T cell receptor beta chains from one specimen sequenced in a study of T-cell memory formation after mild COVID-19. TCRdb processed the 5' RACE reads anew with MiXCR; each CDR3 protein has one entry. Of roughly 560,000 distinct CDR3 sequences in the sample, over 20% were seen once. Sequencing was done on a sample of PBMCs or a T cell subset sorted from them (not recorded which). These receptors originate from an adult woman who had mild COVID-19 (a few samples of this study predate the infection). Cell type and time point are not known.

This clonotype was detected a few times. This chain's CDR3 is CASSLTPDYEQYF. The CDR3 bases are TGCGCCAGCAGCCTCACACCGGACTACGAGCAGTACTTC. The chain couples TRBV5-1 to TRBJ2-7, with D unresolved. Trimming left V 4 bases short and J 3 bases short, with 11 bases between. This CDR3 is built from 13 residues. CDR1 and CDR2 (germline): SGHRS, YFSETQ.

This chain uses TRBV4-2 with TRBJ2-7; TRBD1 matches 8 bases. The CDR3 extends over 15 amino acids. Germline trimming cut 0 bases from V and 6 bases from J; bases unmatched to any gene: 7. In germline, CDR1 is LGHNA, CDR2 YNFKEQ. The CDR3, as DNA: TGTGCCAGCAGCCAAGATATAGGACAGGGCCGCGAGCAGTACTTC. Protein sequence: CASSQDIGQGREQYF.

The CDR3 DNA follows: TGTGCCAGCGGAGGGGGCGTAATAGATACGCAGTATTTT. It is translated as CASGGGVIDTQYF. V usage is TRBV9 and J usage is TRBJ2-3; possibly TRBD1 for D (7 bases). This CDR3 is built from 13 residues. Per germline, CDR1 SGDLS and CDR2 YYNGEE. Trimming removed 7 bases at V and 5 bases at J, with 14 bases between.

The rearrangement joins TRBV5-6 to TRBJ1-5, with unresolved D. The CDR3 extends over 14 amino acids. Trimming took off 6 bases at V and 1 base at J, with 11 bases between the two ends. CDR1 and CDR2 (germline): SGHDT, YYEEEE. CDR3 DNA sequence: TGTGCCAGCACCCTGTCTGGAAGCAATCAGCCCCAGCATTTT. Amino acid sequence: CASTLSGSNQPQHF.

The CDR3 is CASSESTIQETQYF. The CDR3 nucleotides read TGTGCCAGCAGTGAATCGACGATCCAAGAGACCCAGTACTTC. The gene calls are TRBV25-1 and TRBJ2-5; D is ambiguous. Germline CDR1 is MGHDK and CDR2 is SYGVNS. V was clipped by 1 base and J by 1 base, with 7 bases between them. This CDR3 region has 14 residues.

CDR3 residues: CATSDGGDSYEQYF. The CDR3, as DNA: TGTGCCACCAGTGACGGCGGGGACAGCTACGAGCAGTACTTC. The chain joins TRBV24-1 to TRBJ2-7; D might be TRBD1 (7 bases). This CDR3 has 14 amino acids. Germline V CDR1 and CDR2: KGHDR, SFDVKD. With 4 bases removed from V and 3 bases from J, the gap between germline ends came to 12 bases.

This clonotype was seen more than once but under ten times. The CDR3 nucleotides read TGCAGTGCTCTCACCCCACGCACTCAAGAGACCCAGTACTTC. This codes for CSALTPRTQETQYF. This chain connects TRBV20-1 to TRBJ2-5; D call uncertain. Trimming took off 5 bases at V and 2 bases at J, with 15 bases between the two ends. CDR1 is DFQATT, CDR2 SNEGSKA, per germline (reference sequence). The CDR3 covers 14 residues.

The chain couples TRBV7-2 to TRBJ2-1, with 14 bases that match TRBD2. This CDR3 is built from 14 residues. Looked up from germline, CDR1 is SGHTA and CDR2 is FQGNSA. V was clipped by 4 bases and J by 10 bases; unmatched bases: 3. The DNA for the CDR3 is TGTGCCAGCAGCTGGGGACTAGCGGGAGCAGAGCAGTTCTTC. This encodes CASSWGLAGAEQFF.

V gene TRBV2 combines with J gene TRBJ2-4; D is ambiguous. The germline gives CDR1 SNHLY, CDR2 FYNNEI. This CDR3 contains 11 residues. V lost 3 bases and J 8 bases, leaving 5 bases between the germline ends. The CDR3 nucleotides read TGTGCCAGCAGTGATGTAGACATTCAGTACTTC. Translated, it gives CASSDVDIQYF.

There are a few counts of this clonotype. The rearrangement links TRBV4-3 to TRBJ2-3; 10 nucleotides align to TRBD2. CDR1 LGHNA and CDR2 YSLEER come from the germline V gene. The V gene end was trimmed by 2 bases and the J gene end by 7 bases; junction bases not matched to a gene: 6. The CDR3 runs to 15 residues. This CDR3 is CASSQSSGRGNTQYF. As DNA, the CDR3 is TGCGCCAGCAGCCAATCTAGCGGGAGAGGAAATACGCAGTATTTT.

The table lists this clonotype with a few counts. The chain recombines TRBV24-1 with TRBJ2-7; D is tentatively TRBD1 or TRBD2 (5 bases each). Trimming took off 10 bases at V and 3 bases at J, with 21 bases between the two ends. CDR1 is KGHDR and CDR2 is SFDVKD in the germline V gene. CDR3 size: 15 residues. The CDR3 DNA follows: TGTGCCACTCCCTTAATTTCCGGGACGGACTACGAGCAGTACTTC. The encoded protein is CATPLISGTDYEQYF.

The chain recombines TRBV9 with TRBJ1-1; 9 nucleotides align to TRBD1. There are 16 residues in the CDR3. The germline CDR1 and CDR2 sequences are SGDLS and YYNGEE. Germline trimming cut 0 bases from V and 1 base from J; bases unmatched to any gene: 4. CDR3 loop: CASSVGQGGKNTEAFF. CDR3 coding DNA: TGTGCCAGCAGCGTAGGACAGGGGGGTAAGAACACTGAAGCTTTCTTT.

The chain recombines TRBV11-2 with TRBJ2-3, with D tentatively TRBD2 (7 bases). Germline lookup yields CDR1 SGHAT and CDR2 FQNNGV. This CDR3 is built from 16 residues. The V and J ends lost 8 bases and 0 bases respectively, with 18 bases between them. The CDR3 loop is CASGGDKLASTDTQYF. The CDR3, as DNA: TGTGCCAGCGGGGGGGACAAACTGGCTAGCACAGATACGCAGTATTTT.

This clonotype has only a few counts. The rearrangement links TRBV12-3 or TRBV12-4 to TRBJ2-7; 9 positions agree with TRBD2. The CDR3 loop spans 17 amino acids. V lost 2 bases and J lost 1; bases outside the gene matches: 9. In DNA form, the CDR3 reads TGTGCCAGCAGTTTAAGCGGGGGGCCCCTTTCTTCCTACGAGCAGTACTTC. Amino acid sequence: CASSLSGGPLSSYEQYF.

V is TRBV18 and J is TRBJ2-1; TRBD1 matches 7 bases. J was trimmed by 5 bases and V by 4 bases; bases with no gene match: 2. The CDR3 totals 13 residues. Per germline, CDR1 KGHSH and CDR2 LQKENI. The CDR3 is CASSLQGNNEQFF. CDR3 coding DNA: TGTGCCAGCTCACTACAGGGGAACAATGAGCAGTTCTTC.

This clonotype was found a few times. The V gene is TRBV2, the J gene TRBJ2-3; D may be TRBD2 (6 bases). The CDR3 totals 18 residues. Trimming removed 2 bases from V and 0 bases from J, with 18 bases in between. CDR1 and CDR2 from the germline V gene are SNHLY and FYNNEI. DNA of the CDR3: TGTGCCAGCAGTGAATCCGGGAGAGCCTACGTGAGCACAGATACGCAGTATTTT. Its protein is CASSESGRAYVSTDTQYF.

V usage is TRBV7-6 and J usage is TRBJ1-4; 8 bases line up with TRBD1. Germline V CDR1 and CDR2: SGHVS, FNYEAQ. The V segment lost 4 bases and the J segment 3 bases; nucleotides outside the gene matches: 4. CDR3 length equals 15 residues. The CDR3 region has the DNA TGTGCCAGCAGCTCCAAGACAGGGGCTAATGAAAAACTGTTTTTT. It yields the protein CASSSKTGANEKLFF.

This rearrangement joins TRBV30 to TRBJ2-7, with 8 bases that match TRBD2. The CDR3 length is 13 residues. V gave up 1 base and J gave up 6 bases; unmatched junction bases: 5. The V gene's germline CDR1 is GTSNPN and CDR2 SVGIG (reference sequence). CDR3 region: CAWSGGLVAEQYF. The CDR3, as DNA: TGTGCCTGGAGTGGGGGACTAGTCGCCGAGCAGTACTTC. Together with reference TRBV30 and TRBJ2-7, the CDR3 gives the full variable domain: SQTIHQWPATLVQPVGSPLSLECTVEGTSNPNLYWYRQAAGRGLQLLFYSVGIGQISSEVPQNLSASRPQDRQFILSSKKLLLSDSGFYLCAWSGGLVAEQYFGPGTRLTVT.

In this sample, this clonotype turned up a few times. This chain connects TRBV6-2 or TRBV6-3 to TRBJ2-3, with 10 bases matching TRBD2. J was trimmed by 7 bases and V by 4 bases; bases with no gene match: 11. The V gene's germline CDR1 is MNHEY and CDR2 SVGEGT. The CDR3 contains 16 residues. Here the CDR3 reads CASSFPSGGALNTQYF. The CDR3 nucleotides read TGTGCCAGCAGTTTTCCAAGCGGGGGGGCCCTAAATACGCAGTATTTT.

The rearrangement joins TRBV4-1 to TRBJ1-2; D is unresolved. Germline loops: CDR1 MGHRA, CDR2 YSYEKL. The CDR3 spans 17 residues. Trimming took off 5 bases at V and 2 bases at J, with 21 bases between the two ends. CDR3 coding DNA: TGCGCCAGCAGCTTCTTATCGTCAGAAACCCAGAACTATGGCTACACCTTC. Translation gives CASSFLSSETQNYGYTF.

V is TRBV27 and J is TRBJ2-5, with 8 bases that match TRBD2. CDR3 length: 16 residues. With 6 bases clipped from V and 2 bases from J, the junction kept 11 bases outside the gene matches. Germline-derived CDR1 and CDR2 are MNHEY and SMNVEV (reference sequence). CDR3 amino acids: CASSVLAGWSQETQYF. The CDR3 nucleotides are TGTGCCAGCAGCGTCTTAGCGGGATGGTCTCAAGAGACCCAGTACTTC.